This TCR beta chain was identified during a study of blood T cell repertoires in COVID-19. Overall study: Acute and convalescent COVID-19 samples came from the United States, Italy and Spain. T cells, B-cell-depleted T cells, or PBMCs supplied cDNA or gDNA.

Germline assignment: CDR1 LNHDA and CDR2 SQIVND (reference sequence). The CDR3 runs 13 residues. Deletions cut 3 bases from V and 3 bases from J, with 9 bases between. This clone is a singleton in its sample. As processed by the authors: Amplified reference gene primers provided the basis for estimating nucleated cell counts. Sequencing was performed with immunoSEQ multiplex PCR; in TCRdb, only in-frame clones are kept and a portion is missing. V, J and clone size were drawn from that table, and D and trimming were deduced from the DNA. The sample has around 98,000 clones; 87% are singletons. Sequencing input: peripheral blood. The sequence came from a man in his sixties or seventies with acute or convalescent COVID-19. This chain uses TRBV19 with TRBJ2-7, with D maybe TRBD2 (5 bases). The CDR3 protein is CASSIGGSYEQYV. In nucleotides, the CDR3 is TGTGCCAGTAGTATCGGAGGAAGCTACGAGCAGTACGTC.